The clone carrying this T cell receptor (beta chain) was seen only a few times. Its antigen remains unidentified. TCRdb independently ran MiXCR on the RT-PCR reads; one entry per CDR3 protein. The sample has some 160,000 distinct CDR3 sequences; around 9.9% are singletons. J lost 2 bases, V lost 3 bases, and 6 bases had no gene match. The CDR3 is 15 residues long. These data belong to a study of response to subunit inactivated influenza vaccine. Points from the study as a whole: Authors suggested each seasonal flu vaccination may recruit only limited numbers of new T cells.

This TCR was sampled from a man aged 45-60 years who received an inactivated influenza vaccine. Specimen: non-naive T cells sorted from PBMCs, collected roughly 45 days after vaccination. The chain carries TRBV12-3 or TRBV12-4 and TRBJ1-2; the match to TRBD1 covers 7 bases. The DNA of the CDR3 is TGTGCCAGCAGTTTCGCCCTGACAGGGAACTATGGCTACACCTTC. Protein sequence: CASSFALTGNYGYTF.